Shown below are 30 T cell receptor beta chains from a single sample sequenced in a study of cytomegalovirus exposure and HLA in healthy donors. The PCR used 60 Vbeta and 13 Jbeta primers. Clones were sequenced by immunoSEQ multiplex PCR, and TCRdb holds only the in-frame ones, with some missing. Altogether over 75,000 clones are present, around 76% being singletons, with the ten largest covering about 6.6%. Input material: PBMCs. These receptors were collected from a man between 35 and 55 years old in good health and CMV-seropositive.

The chain joins TRBV4-1 to TRBJ2-3; a possible D gene is TRBD2 (5 bases). V lost 4 bases and J 5 bases, leaving 19 bases between the germline ends. In germline, CDR1 is MGHRA, CDR2 YSYEKL. The CDR3 is made up of 16 amino acids. The DNA for the CDR3 is TGCGCCAGCAGCCTGGGCGTCCGGGGTGGGGTAGATACGCAGTATTTT. Its protein is CASSLGVRGGVDTQYF.

This clone was detected only a few times. V and J are TRBV5-1 and TRBJ2-1, with 7 bases identical to TRBD1. Trimming removed 4 bases from V and 8 bases from J; junction bases left unmatched: 9. The germline CDR1 and CDR2 sequences are SGHRS and YFSETQ. CDR3 length equals 14 residues. In DNA form, the CDR3 reads TGCGCCAGCAGCCTTAGACAGGGCGGCGATGAGCAGTTCTTC. Translated: CASSLRQGGDEQFF. The full variable domain, in which reference TRBV5-1 and TRBJ2-1 provide the parts outside the CDR3, is KAGVTQTPRYLIKTRGQQVTLSCSPISGHRSVSWYQQTPGQGLQFLFEYFSETQRNKGNFPGRFSGRQFSNSRSEMNVSTLELGDSALYLCASSLRQGGDEQFFGPGTRLTVL.

The rearrangement joins TRBV7-3 to TRBJ1-2, with TRBD1 matching over 8 bases. Looked up from germline, CDR1 is SGHTA and CDR2 is FQGTGA. This CDR3 is built from 13 residues. V gave up 2 bases and J gave up 7 bases; unmatched junction bases: 3. The CDR3 coding sequence is TGTGCCAGCAGCTTATGGCAGGGGGCTGGCTACACCTTC. Amino acids: CASSLWQGAGYTF.

This chain joins TRBV10-3 and TRBJ2-1; perhaps TRBD2 as D (5 bases). V was cut by 8 bases and J by 6 bases, with 8 bases left in between. CDR3 size: 11 residues. Germline V gene data show CDR1 as ENHRY and CDR2 as SYGVKD. The CDR3 loop reads CAISRGNEQFF. DNA for the CDR3: TGTGCCATCTCTCGGGGCAATGAGCAGTTCTTC.

The V call is TRBV6-1, the J call TRBJ2-3, with D perhaps TRBD1 (5 bases). Germline lookup yields CDR1 MNHNS and CDR2 SASEGT. V was cut by 0 bases and J by 2 bases, with 9 bases left in between. This CDR3 spans 15 amino acids. The CDR3 protein is CASSEAVGDTDTQYF. The CDR3 bases are TGTGCCAGCAGTGAAGCGGTAGGGGACACAGATACGCAGTATTTT.

CDR3 coding DNA: TGTGCCAGCAGCTTCGACTTAAACACCGGGGAGCTGTTTTTT. Protein: CASSFDLNTGELFF. The chain is built from TRBV7-3 and TRBJ2-2; no clear D. The V gene's germline CDR1 is SGHTA and CDR2 FQGTGA. Trimming removed 3 bases from V and 2 bases from J, with 7 bases in between. This CDR3 spans 14 amino acids.

The rearrangement uses TRBV18 and TRBJ1-4; the D gene is possibly TRBD1 (5 bases). The CDR3 has 15 residues. The ends were cut back, 0 bases at V and 8 bases at J, with 13 bases in the middle. The germline CDR1 and CDR2 sequences are KGHSH and LQKENI. CDR3 coding DNA: TGTGCCAGCTCACCACCATTCGACAGCAGGGAAAAACTGTTTTTT. Translating it yields CASSPPFDSREKLFF.

The chain recombines TRBV9 with TRBJ2-1; 13 bases line up with TRBD2. Germline V CDR1 and CDR2: SGDLS, YYNGEE. J was trimmed by 7 bases and V by 0 bases; bases with no gene match: 7. There are 17 residues in the CDR3. The CDR3 sequence is CASSVGGRTSGSNEQFF. The CDR3 bases are TGTGCCAGCAGCGTAGGCGGTAGGACTAGCGGGAGTAATGAGCAGTTCTTC. Supplemented by reference TRBV9 and TRBJ2-1, the full variable domain reads DSGVTQTPKHLITATGQRVTLRCSPRSGDLSVYWYQQSLDQGLQFLIQYYNGEERAKGNILERFSAQQFPDLHSELNLSSLELGDSALYFCASSVGGRTSGSNEQFFGPGTRLTVL.

This clone was found a few times. The rearrangement uses TRBV11-3 and TRBJ2-2; possible D gene TRBD1, 6 bases. V gave up 2 bases and J gave up 7 bases, with 14 bases separating them. Germline lookup yields CDR1 SGHNT and CDR2 YENEEA. The CDR3 consists of 15 residues. The CDR3 nucleotides read TGTGCCAGCAGCTTACGATGGGACACTAACGGGGAGCTGTTTTTT. Its protein is CASSLRWDTNGELFF.

In DNA, the CDR3 is TGTGCCAGCAGCCAAGAACCCTGGGACACGGGCGGAGGCTACACCTTC. This encodes CASSQEPWDTGGGYTF. This sequence joins TRBV14 and TRBJ1-2; possibly TRBD1 for D (6 bases). V was pared by 0 bases and J by 8 bases, with 19 bases between. Germline V CDR1 and CDR2: SGHDN, FVKESK. The CDR3 extends over 16 amino acids.

The chain joins TRBV6-1 to TRBJ1-1; possibly TRBD1 for D (6 bases). This CDR3 is built from 13 residues. Germline CDR1 MNHNS, CDR2 SASEGT. The V end was cut by 8 bases, the J end by 0 bases, with 10 bases between. The CDR3 reads CASVQGMNTEAFF. In nucleotides, the CDR3 is TGTGCCAGCGTTCAGGGGATGAACACTGAAGCTTTCTTT.

The rearrangement links TRBV5-3 to TRBJ2-6, with TRBD2 matching over 10 bases. TRBV5-3 is identified as an open reading frame with a role that is uncertain. This CDR3 contains 16 residues. V was clipped by 3 bases and J by 2 bases; unmatched bases: 2. CDR3 DNA sequence: TGTGCCAGAAGCTCCCTAGCGGGAGCTGGGGCCAACGTCCTGACTTTC. Amino acid sequence: CARSSLAGAGANVLTF.

The chain has TRBV9 and TRBJ2-1, with 9 bases aligning to TRBD2. In germline, CDR1 is SGDLS, CDR2 YYNGEE. This CDR3 is 16 amino acids long. Trimming cost V 0 bases and J 7 bases; bases outside gene matches: 8. The CDR3 protein is CASSVVSAGGLNEQFF. The CDR3 region has the DNA TGTGCCAGCAGCGTAGTGTCAGCGGGAGGTTTAAATGAGCAGTTCTTC.

The chain couples TRBV29-1 to TRBJ1-3, with D maybe TRBD1 (6 bases). In germline, CDR1 is SQVTM, CDR2 ANQGSEA. Trimming removed 4 bases at V and 0 bases at J, with 22 bases between. The CDR3 totals 18 residues. The DNA of the CDR3 is TGCAGCGTTGGCACTTTAGGGAGGGGGGGAAGCTCTGGAAACACCATATATTTT. Protein: CSVGTLGRGGSSGNTIYF.

This clone was found once. The chain has TRBV5-1 and TRBJ2-1, with 10 nucleotides matching TRBD1. V dropped 0 bases and J dropped 6; count of bases not matched to a gene: 0. This CDR3 spans 14 amino acids. CDR1 and CDR2 (germline): SGHRS, YFSETQ. CDR3 DNA sequence: TGCGCCAGCAGCTTGGGGACAGGGGGCAATGAGCAGTTCTTC. Translation gives CASSLGTGGNEQFF. The full variable domain, completed using reference TRBV5-1 and TRBJ2-1, is KAGVTQTPRYLIKTRGQQVTLSCSPISGHRSVSWYQQTPGQGLQFLFEYFSETQRNKGNFPGRFSGRQFSNSRSEMNVSTLELGDSALYLCASSLGTGGNEQFFGPGTRLTVL.

The V call is TRBV28, the J call TRBJ2-5, with TRBD2 as a possible D gene (7 bases). The CDR3 runs 15 residues. Germline-derived CDR1 and CDR2 are MDHEN and SYDVKM. V gave up 2 bases and J gave up 5 bases, with 15 bases separating them. The CDR3 DNA follows: TGTGCCAGCAGTTTAAGGGGGGGGACCCACGAGACCCAGTACTTC. Protein product: CASSLRGGTHETQYF.

The rearrangement uses TRBV7-3 and TRBJ1-6; D not certain. V was clipped by 6 bases and J by 5 bases, with 11 bases between them. This CDR3 has 14 amino acids. Germline V gene data show CDR1 as SGHTA and CDR2 as FQGTGA. The CDR3 nucleotides are TGTGCCAGCAGGCTAGCGGGGAATAATTCACCCCTCCACTTT. This codes for CASRLAGNNSPLHF.

The J gene is TRBJ2-7, the V gene TRBV5-4, with 7 nucleotides matching TRBD2. Trimming took 1 base from V and 0 from J; bases not matched to a gene: 10. This CDR3 region has 17 residues. The germline V gene encodes CDR1 SGHNT and CDR2 YYREEE (reference sequence). The CDR3 DNA sequence: TGTGCCAGCAGCTTGTATCTAGCGGCAGGTGCCTCCTACGAGCAGTACTTC. Translating gives CASSLYLAAGASYEQYF. Using reference TRBV5-4 and TRBJ2-7 for the parts outside the CDR3, the full variable domain is ETGVTQSPTHLIKTRGQQVTLRCSSQSGHNTVSWYQQALGQGPQFIFQYYREEENGRGNFPPRFSGLQFPNYSSELNVNALELDDSALYLCASSLYLAAGASYEQYFGPGTRLTVT.

The V gene is TRBV7-8, the J gene TRBJ1-5, with 9 positions matching TRBD1. There are 17 residues in the CDR3. Unmatched junction bases numbered 6, after V lost 0 bases and J lost 3 bases. Germline-derived CDR1 and CDR2 are SGHVS and FQNEAQ. The CDR3 loop reads CASSLAPNRGPNQPQHF. The CDR3 nucleotides are TGTGCCAGCAGCTTAGCTCCTAACAGGGGGCCCAATCAGCCCCAGCATTTT.

This clone was seen a handful of times. J is TRBJ1-1 and V is TRBV19; D is possibly TRBD1 (6 bases). This CDR3 contains 13 residues. The V end was cut by 6 bases, the J end by 8 bases, with 16 bases between. Germline assignment: CDR1 LNHDA and CDR2 SQIVND (reference sequence). DNA for the CDR3: TGTGCCAGTAGCCTACAGGGTCGGGGAGAAGCTTTCTTT. This codes for CASSLQGRGEAFF.

With regard to this clone: This specimen includes other DNA sequences encoding the same CDR3. This chain links TRBV27 with TRBJ1-5; D remains unclear. Trimming pared 8 bases from V and 0 bases from J, leaving 5 bases between. The CDR3 sequence is 12 residues long. CDR1 and CDR2 from the germline V gene are MNHEY and SMNVEV (reference sequence). CDR3 loop: CASGLSNQPQHF. In DNA form, the CDR3 reads TGTGCCAGCGGGCTTAGCAATCAGCCCCAGCATTTT.

This chain joins TRBV7-9 and TRBJ2-7, with D perhaps matching TRBD1 (7 bases). Deletions cut 6 bases from V and 1 base from J, with 13 bases between. Germline assignment: CDR1 SEHNR and CDR2 FQNEAQ (reference sequence). This CDR3 has 14 amino acids. The CDR3 loop reads CASSGGGKSYEQYF. The DNA for the CDR3 is TGTGCCAGCAGTGGAGGGGGCAAATCCTACGAGCAGTACTTC.

V and J are TRBV2 and TRBJ2-7; 12 nucleotides align to TRBD1. This CDR3 is built from 15 residues. Germline loops: CDR1 SNHLY, CDR2 FYNNEI. With V trimmed by 6 bases and J by 9 bases, 12 bases remained unmatched. The CDR3 region has the DNA TGTGCCAGCAGGCCATCCGGGACAGGGGGCGCAGGGCAGTACTTC. Translation: CASRPSGTGGAGQYF. The full variable domain, in which reference TRBV2 and TRBJ2-7 provide the parts outside the CDR3, is EPEVTQTPSHQVTQMGQEVILRCVPISNHLYFYWYRQILGQKVEFLVSFYNNEISEKSEIFDDQFSVERPDGSNFTLKIRSTKLEDSAMYFCASRPSGTGGAGQYFGPGTRLTVT.

This sequence joins TRBV11-2 and TRBJ1-2; 8 bases agree with TRBD1. The CDR3 contains 16 residues. The germline V gene has CDR1 SGHAT and CDR2 FQNNGV. V lost 3 bases and J lost 6; bases outside the gene matches: 12. The CDR3 DNA sequence: TGTGCCAGCAGCTTTCTCCTCGGACAGGGTGTCGATGGCTACACCTTC. It encodes CASSFLLGQGVDGYTF.

The chain combines TRBV5-4 with TRBJ1-2; a weak D match, TRBD1 (5 bases). Germline V gene sequence: CDR1 SGHNT, CDR2 YYREEE (reference sequence). Trimming removed 6 bases from V and 4 bases from J, with 19 bases in between. The CDR3 covers 15 residues. Here the CDR3 reads CASNARGDRSYGYTF. The DNA of the CDR3 is TGTGCCAGCAACGCTAGGGGCGACCGATCCTATGGCTACACCTTC.

The chain joins TRBV2 to TRBJ2-7; a possible D gene is TRBD1 (6 bases). There are 17 residues in the CDR3. V gave up 6 bases and J gave up 3 bases, with 24 bases separating them. Germline V gene data show CDR1 as SNHLY and CDR2 as FYNNEI. The CDR3 DNA follows: TGTGCCAGCAGCGACCACGATTCTCAGGGGACGCGCTACGAGCAGTACTTC. This gives the protein CASSDHDSQGTRYEQYF.

V usage is TRBV6-5 and J usage is TRBJ2-1; 12 nucleotides align to TRBD2. The ends lost 6 bases at V and 7 bases at J; junction bases unmatched: 7. The CDR3 has 15 amino acids. From germline, CDR1 is MNHEY and CDR2 SVGAGI. CDR3: CASSKTSGSFNEQFF. The DNA of the CDR3 is TGTGCCAGCAGCAAGACTAGCGGGAGTTTTAATGAGCAGTTCTTC.

The chain couples TRBV27 to TRBJ2-3; D unresolved. Trimming shortened V by 2 bases and J by 5 bases, and 11 bases separated the two germline ends. The CDR3 is made up of 14 amino acids. The germline V gene encodes CDR1 MNHEY and CDR2 SMNVEV (reference sequence). For the CDR3, the DNA is TGTGCCAGCAGTTTACGTTTATTCGGAGATACGCAGTATTTT. Amino acid sequence: CASSLRLFGDTQYF.

This clone was counted only a few times. The rearrangement joins TRBV7-3 to TRBJ2-2, with D possibly being TRBD2 (6 bases). The CDR3 sequence is 13 residues long. Per germline, CDR1 SGHTA and CDR2 FQGTGA. V dropped 6 bases and J dropped 6 bases, with 11 bases sitting between them. The CDR3 loop reads CASRSGLAGELFF. The DNA of the CDR3 is TGTGCCAGCAGGTCGGGACTCGCCGGGGAGCTGTTTTTT.

The V call is TRBV6-5, the J call TRBJ2-1, with no clear D. V dropped 5 bases and J dropped 8 bases, with 10 bases sitting between them. The CDR3 extends over 12 amino acids. Germline lookup yields CDR1 MNHEY and CDR2 SVGAGI. The CDR3 DNA reads as TGTGCCAGCAGTCGACACAAAGATGAGCAGTTCTTC. Translation: CASSRHKDEQFF.